This T cell receptor beta chain was obtained from a study of naive and memory T cell subsets (dated by TCRdb to about 2017). Regarding the research as a whole: The study applied an open-source, UMI-based TCR alpha and beta sequencing pipeline to sorted naive and memory peripheral blood T cell subsets. RNA was DNase-treated and reverse transcribed with TCR constant-region primers, mostly using SuperScript III. Complete agreement was observed between the functional CMV T cell responses and the IgG serology results. The investigation overall reported the following: Clonotypes were defined as single alpha or beta chain sequences, not paired alpha/beta receptors. The repertoire findings for the naive and memory subsets could not be validated, as no ground truth was available. In both CD4 and CD8 cells, a rise in Gini index and a fall in Shannon and inverse Simpson diversity were observed from naive through CM, EM and EMRA. Once error correction was done, more than 95% of naive TCR sequences showed up just once, which made the naive abundance distributions much steeper than those of the memory subsets. A power law was followed by TCR abundance, with an exponent that differed between naive and memory subsets but was consistent across the three individuals. RNA-based TCR counts may be affected by expression changes linked to T cell activation and differentiation.

On this clonotype: It lacks a known antigen. Base qualities are not recorded, but no much larger clone differs from it by a single base.

The CDR3 runs 16 amino acids, cysteine and phenylalanine included. Just the 48-base CDR3 DNA is kept, in frame starting at base 1. V is trimmed back by 6 bases and J by 7 bases, and the junction contains 17 bases that no gene match accounts for. The germline V gene (reference sequence) yields DFQATT for CDR1 and SNEGSKA for CDR2. Separate amplification of TCR alpha and beta chain libraries was performed from the second PCR step onward. CMV status of each donor was established by measuring IFNgamma production from CD4+ T cells after fresh PBMCs were stimulated overnight with CMV viral lysate. CD4 T cells were positively selected with Miltenyi beads, followed by positive selection of CD8 T cells from the CD4-negative fraction. Cells stained for CD3, CD4, CD8, CD45RA, CD27 and a live/dead dye were sorted on a BD Aria II into four subsets by CD45RA and CD27. For sorting, CD45RA-CD27- cells were defined as effector memory cells, while CD45RA+CD27- cells were defined as EMRA cells. A few healthy volunteers provided blood, and the blood of each volunteer was split into CD4 and CD8 T cells and then into four differentiation subsets. Roughly 110 ml of peripheral blood was collected from each donor, and PBMC were isolated by Ficoll-Paque PLUS density-gradient centrifugation. After sorting, cells were lysed in RLT buffer, RNA was extracted using a Qiagen RNeasy kit, and the extracted RNA was stored at -80 degrees C.

Library preparation was by UMI-ligation and nested PCR. The beta constant-region primer was an equimolar mix of two oligonucleotides covering both TRBC1 and TRBC2. The ligated cDNA went through four rounds of PCR with nested alpha and beta constant-region primers together with the SP2 primer. A single-stranded oligonucleotide bearing the SP2 primer plus a 12-nucleotide UMI was ligated onto the 3' end of the cDNA by T4 RNA ligase 1. Incubation of the ligation reaction was carried out at 16 degrees C for roughly 20-25 hours. PCR2 was typically performed as a SYBR Green qPCR and was stopped at a predetermined threshold so that over-amplification was prevented. Agencourt AMPure XP magnetic beads were used for all purifications after the first. Libraries were quantified by Qubit and checked on a TapeStation, with a main peak expected near 650 bp. Pooled libraries were sequenced on an Illumina MiSeq with v2 2x251 paired-end kits, typically giving about 0.95-2.2 million reads per sample. Each sample was pooled at 3 to 5 nM, and roughly 5-7.5% PhiX was included to help cluster recognition. Per the authors' processing: Decombinator assigned V and J genes to Demultiplexor-processed FASTQ reads by tag matching, allowing a single base-pair mismatch. Collapsinator relied on UMIs to fix sequencing errors as well as frequency errors caused by PCR heterogeneity. CDR3Translator translated TCRs and extracted CDR3s from the conserved cysteine to the FGXG phenylalanine, flagging non-productive sequences. Gini, Shannon entropy and inverse Simpson indices were computed after subsampling the repertoires to the same number of UMI-defined TCRs. Within the linear range, a power law was fitted to clonotype abundance distributions using maximum likelihood. Similar UMI counts, unique TCR numbers and clonal distributions were obtained with the pipeline and with MIGEC on one naive CD8 sample. Repertoires were searched for some 7,000 CMV-associated CDR3 sequences compiled from VDJdb and a published dataset. TCRdb handled the public reads itself, with Q25 trimming in fastp and clone calling in MiXCR, and kept productive beta chains. Merged by CDR3 protein, the rows form single entries marked with the most common genes and DNA. These V and J calls are TCRdb output, not the study's own analysis. Counted in this sample were 6,000 to 8,000 distinct CDR3 sequences; about 30% of them appeared once. The leading ten clones occupy approximately 58% of the sample.

Sequencing input: CD8+ TEMRA cells from blood. In the paper's terms, the cell subset or site label means: effector memory re-expressing CD45RA, CD45RA+ CD27-. The clonotype was recovered from a human donor in good health. Rearrangement joined TRBV20-1 to TRBJ2-7, with TRBD2 identical over 11 junction bases. The CDR3 sequence is CSAVEGLAVRYAEQYF. The bases are TGCAGTGCAGTAGAGGGACTAGCGGTCCGCTACGCGGAGCAGTACTTC.